These 5 T cell receptor beta chains originate from one sample sequenced in a study of control samples from healthy donors and cancer patients. The repertoire was sequenced with immunoSEQ multiplex PCR; TCRdb's copy has only in-frame clones and lacks some. Here the sample spans 90,000 to 100,000 clones, about 85% being singletons. Specimen: blood. These receptors came from a woman in her 70s in good health.

CDR3 in amino acids: CASKWDRGTYNEQFF. The CDR3 nucleotides are TGTGCCAGCAAATGGGACAGGGGGACCTACAATGAGCAGTTCTTC. This chain connects TRBV2 to TRBJ2-1; TRBD1 matches 11 bases. Germline lookup yields CDR1 SNHLY and CDR2 FYNNEI. CDR3 length: 15 amino acids. Germline trimming cut 7 bases from V and 2 bases from J; bases unmatched to any gene: 4.

The chain joins TRBV11-2 to TRBJ2-7; D is perhaps TRBD1 or TRBD2 (5 bases each). The CDR3 length is 15 residues. Trimming shortened V by 2 bases and J by 2 bases, and 13 bases separated the two germline ends. From germline, CDR1 is SGHAT and CDR2 FQNNGV. CDR3: CASSLSDGGTYEQYF. In DNA, the CDR3 is TGTGCCAGCAGCTTATCGGATGGGGGAACCTACGAGCAGTACTTC.

The chain combines TRBV2 with TRBJ1-1; D not certain. CDR1 and CDR2 (germline): SNHLY, FYNNEI. With 4 bases removed from V and 4 bases from J, the gap between germline ends came to 16 bases. The CDR3 runs 15 residues. CDR3 region: CASSGVGSQFTEAFF. The DNA for the CDR3 is TGTGCCAGCAGTGGGGTGGGTTCTCAGTTCACTGAAGCTTTCTTT. The complete variable domain, with remaining parts taken from reference TRBV2 and TRBJ1-1, reads EPEVTQTPSHQVTQMGQEVILRCVPISNHLYFYWYRQILGQKVEFLVSFYNNEISEKSEIFDDQFSVERPDGSNFTLKIRSTKLEDSAMYFCASSGVGSQFTEAFFGQGTRLTVV.

This clone was picked up a small number of times. The CDR3: CASSPSGRYTDTQYF. CDR3 DNA sequence: TGTGCCAGCAGCCCCAGCGGGAGATACACAGATACGCAGTATTTT. This sequence joins TRBV7-2 and TRBJ2-3, with 8 bases aligning to TRBD2. The CDR3 covers 15 residues. CDR1 is SGHTA and CDR2 is FQGNSA in the germline V gene. Germline trimming cut 5 bases from V and 2 bases from J; bases unmatched to any gene: 6.

The rearrangement links TRBV7-9 to TRBJ1-5; D call uncertain. V was trimmed by 5 bases and J by 4 bases, leaving 6 bases between them. The length of the CDR3 is 12 residues. Germline CDR1 and CDR2: SEHNR and FQNEAQ (reference sequence). The CDR3 protein is CASSVGNQPQHF. CDR3 nucleotides: TGTGCCAGCAGCGTTGGGAATCAGCCCCAGCATTTT. The full variable domain, rest sourced from reference TRBV7-9 and TRBJ1-5, is DTGVSQNPRHKITKRGQNVTFRCDPISEHNRLYWYRQTLGQGPEFLTYFQNEAQLEKSRLLSDRFSAERPKGSFSTLEIQRTEQGDSAMYLCASSVGNQPQHFGDGTRLSIL.